These 27 T cell receptor beta chains were sequenced from one sample in a study of early T cells in non-severe SARS-CoV-2 infection. TCRdb analysed the 5' RACE reads with MiXCR anew, one entry per CDR3 protein. The sample records about 100,000 distinct CDR3 sequences, roughly 10% being singletons. The source material was whole blood. These receptors originate from an adult who was a healthcare worker with PCR-confirmed SARS-CoV-2 infection or an uninfected control (not recorded which).

The chain is built from TRBV20-1 and TRBJ2-7; 8 positions match TRBD2. There are 15 residues in the CDR3. V trimming: 0 bases; J trimming: 1 base; junction bases outside the gene matches: 5. The germline CDR1 and CDR2 sequences are DFQATT and SNEGSKA (reference sequence). The CDR3 coding sequence is TGCAGTGCTAGAGATGTGATAGCGGGGTCCTACGAGCAGTACTTC. Its translation: CSARDVIAGSYEQYF.

CDR3 DNA: TGCAGTGCTAACGACAGGGTCAATGAGCAGTTCTTC. Amino acid sequence: CSANDRVNEQFF. The chain recombines TRBV20-1 with TRBJ2-1, with 7 nucleotides matching TRBD1. In germline, CDR1 is DFQATT, CDR2 SNEGSKA (reference sequence). This CDR3 is 12 amino acids long. The J segment lost 6 bases and the V segment lost 4 bases, leaving 3 bases of the junction unmatched.

This clonotype has a count of ten or more. The genes are TRBV14 and TRBJ2-2; D is possibly TRBD1 (5 bases). CDR1 and CDR2 (germline): SGHDN, FVKESK. The CDR3 spans 13 residues. V lost 2 bases, J lost 7 bases, and 8 bases lay in between. CDR3 in DNA: TGTGCCAGCAGCCAATGGGGCAGCGGGGAGCTGTTTTTT. It is translated as CASSQWGSGELFF. Full variable domain (remainder filled in from reference TRBV14 and TRBJ2-2): EAGVTQFPSHSVIEKGQTVTLRCDPISGHDNLYWYRRVMGKEIKFLLHFVKESKQDESGMPNNRFLAERTGGTYSTLKVQPAELEDSGVYFCASSQWGSGELFFGEGSRLTVL.

The table lists this clonotype with many counts. V gene TRBV4-1 combines with J gene TRBJ2-1; 11 positions match TRBD2. In germline, CDR1 is MGHRA, CDR2 YSYEKL. CDR3 length equals 18 residues. V shed 4 bases, J shed 0 bases, and the junction held 8 bases outside the gene matches. DNA for the CDR3: TGCGCCAGCAGCCCCCTTAGCGGGAGGGTCAGCTCCTACAATGAGCAGTTCTTC. It specifies CASSPLSGRVSSYNEQFF.

This clonotype was found many times. This chain connects TRBV12-3 or TRBV12-4 to TRBJ1-5; D unresolved. The CDR3 loop spans 16 amino acids. V lost 0 bases and J 0 bases, leaving 9 bases between the germline ends. This CDR3 is CASSLAYGYSNQPQHF. CDR3 DNA sequence: TGTGCCAGCAGTTTAGCGTACGGATATAGCAATCAGCCCCAGCATTTT.

This clonotype has only a few counts. This sequence joins TRBV10-2 and TRBJ2-1, with 8 bases identical to TRBD2. Germline-derived CDR1 and CDR2 are WSHSY and SAAADI. Trimming removed 6 bases from V and 2 bases from J; junction bases left unmatched: 3. The CDR3 has 14 residues. This chain's CDR3 is CASRQAGAYNEQFF. The CDR3 bases are TGCGCCAGCAGGCAAGCGGGAGCCTACAATGAGCAGTTCTTC.

This clonotype was counted many times. J is TRBJ2-3 and V is TRBV30; 7 nucleotides agree with TRBD2. The V gene's germline CDR1 is GTSNPN and CDR2 SVGIG (reference sequence). This CDR3 is built from 14 residues. Germline trimming cut 3 bases from V and 8 bases from J; bases unmatched to any gene: 11. Here the CDR3 DNA reads TGTGCCTGGAGCTACACTAAGGGGAGGGGTACGCAGTATTTT. This encodes CAWSYTKGRGTQYF.

This clonotype was seen many times. The CDR3 coding sequence is TGTGCCAGCAGTTCCTTCCGGGCTCTTAATGAAAAACTGTTTTTT. Amino acid sequence: CASSSFRALNEKLFF. The gene calls are TRBV28 and TRBJ1-4, with D unclear. This CDR3 is built from 15 residues. Trimming pared 4 bases from V and 4 bases from J, leaving 13 bases between. Germline V gene data show CDR1 as MDHEN and CDR2 as SYDVKM.

The CDR3 DNA reads as TGTGCCAGCAGCGTAGGGGCCCTGGGCAATTCACCCCTCCACTTT. Translation: CASSVGALGNSPLHF. The gene calls are TRBV9 and TRBJ1-6, with D unresolved. Per germline, CDR1 SGDLS and CDR2 YYNGEE. The CDR3 has 15 residues. V was clipped by 0 bases and J by 7 bases, with 11 bases between them.

The DNA for the CDR3 is TGTGCCAGTAGTCGGTGGGGGGGGCGATACAATGAGCAGTTCTTC. Amino acids: CASSRWGGRYNEQFF. The V and J genes are TRBV19 and TRBJ2-1; D is perhaps TRBD2 (7 bases). Looked up from germline, CDR1 is LNHDA and CDR2 is SQIVND (reference sequence). V lost 5 bases and J 4 bases, leaving 15 bases between the germline ends. The CDR3 consists of 15 residues.

There are a few counts of this clonotype. J is TRBJ2-1 and V is TRBV4-1, with 7 bases that match TRBD2. The CDR3 consists of 18 residues. Germline CDR1 and CDR2: MGHRA and YSYEKL. The V gene end was trimmed by 0 bases and the J gene end by 3 bases; junction bases not matched to a gene: 11. The CDR3 protein is CASSQDWVSRGSYNEQFF. CDR3 bases: TGCGCCAGCAGCCAAGATTGGGTTTCACGCGGGAGCTACAATGAGCAGTTCTTC.

Turning to this clonotype: A much larger clone lies a single base off, so this may be a read error. The V gene is TRBV11-2, the J gene TRBJ2-7, with D possibly matching TRBD1 (5 bases). There are 15 residues in the CDR3. Germline assignment: CDR1 SGHAT and CDR2 FQNNGV. CDR3 sequence: CASNLDPRATYEQYF. The CDR3 bases are TGTGCCAGCAACTTAGATCCCAGGGCAACCTACGAGCAGTACTTC.

This clonotype was observed a handful of times. The chain is built from TRBV20-1 and TRBJ2-1; no firm D call. The V end lost 6 bases, the J end lost 4 bases, and 13 bases lay between the germline ends. This CDR3 is built from 13 residues. Germline values: CDR1 DFQATT, CDR2 SNEGSKA (reference sequence). This CDR3 reads CSAPGPTYNEQFF. In DNA form, the CDR3 reads TGCAGTGCCCCCGGGCCTACTTACAATGAGCAGTTCTTC.

This clonotype was observed at least ten times. The CDR3 loop is CASRAGVSEQFF. The CDR3, as DNA: TGTGCCAGCAGAGCCGGTGTATCCGAGCAGTTCTTC. The chain employs TRBV7-8 and TRBJ2-1; D is unclear. Trimming took 6 bases from V and 10 from J, leaving 13 bases between them. The CDR3 spans 12 residues. CDR1 is SGHVS and CDR2 is FQNEAQ in the germline V gene.

The V gene is TRBV7-9, the J gene TRBJ2-7; possibly TRBD2 for D (6 bases). The CDR3 length is 17 residues. Germline assignment: CDR1 SEHNR and CDR2 FQNEAQ (reference sequence). Trimming stripped 4 bases from V and 1 base from J, with 20 bases between. CDR3 sequence: CASSSLDRESPSYEQYF. The CDR3 DNA reads as TGTGCCAGCAGCTCGCTAGATCGGGAGTCCCCTTCCTACGAGCAGTACTTC.

This clonotype came up a few times. This chain uses TRBV20-1 with TRBJ2-4; no clear D. This CDR3 contains 10 residues. V dropped 4 bases and J dropped 6 bases, with 4 bases sitting between them. CDR1 and CDR2 (germline): DFQATT, SNEGSKA (reference sequence). The CDR3 spells CSAKRNIQYF. The CDR3 coding sequence is TGCAGTGCTAAGAGAAACATTCAGTACTTC.

This clonotype was counted a few times. The chain combines TRBV2 with TRBJ2-1, with D possibly TRBD2 on 5 matching bases. Germline V lookup: CDR1 SNHLY, CDR2 FYNNEI. The CDR3 has 14 amino acids. Between the trimmed V and J ends, which lost 6 bases and 5 bases, there was a span of 14 bases. CDR3 nucleotides: TGTGCCAGCAGCCAGGACTCGAACAACAATGAGCAGTTCTTC. This gives the protein CASSQDSNNNEQFF. The whole variable domain, remainder taken from reference TRBV2 and TRBJ2-1, is EPEVTQTPSHQVTQMGQEVILRCVPISNHLYFYWYRQILGQKVEFLVSFYNNEISEKSEIFDDQFSVERPDGSNFTLKIRSTKLEDSAMYFCASSQDSNNNEQFFGPGTRLTVL.

This chain uses TRBV29-1 with TRBJ2-7; maybe TRBD2 (6 bases). CDR3 length equals 12 residues. CDR1 and CDR2 from the germline V gene are SQVTM and ANQGSEA. V dropped 6 bases and J dropped 7 bases, with 16 bases sitting between them. This CDR3 is CSVISGRTEQYF. In nucleotides, the CDR3 is TGCAGCGTGATCAGCGGGCGCACGGAGCAGTACTTC.

V usage is TRBV5-6 and J usage is TRBJ2-7, with TRBD2 matching 8 bases. Germline V gives CDR1 SGHDT, CDR2 YYEEEE. V gave up 3 bases and J gave up 4 bases; unmatched junction bases: 9. This CDR3 is 15 amino acids long. The CDR3 DNA follows: TGTGCCAGCAGCTCAGTGGCGGCGGGAGGTTACGAGCAGTACTTC. Translated: CASSSVAAGGYEQYF.

The table lists this clonotype with a few counts. At one boundary the junction diverges from the germline segment, which might be a read error. The gene calls are TRBV4-3 and TRBJ2-3; possibly TRBD2 for D (6 bases). The CDR3 runs to 14 residues. Germline-derived CDR1 and CDR2 are LGHNA and YSLEER. In DNA, the CDR3 is TGCGTCAGCAGCCAGGGACTGGAGGCAGATACGCAGTATTTT. It is translated as CVSSQGLEADTQYF.

The sample holds many counts of this clonotype. The V gene is TRBV5-1, the J gene TRBJ2-7; the D call may be TRBD1 or TRBD2 (5 bases each). Trimming took off 0 bases at V and 7 bases at J, with 14 bases between the two ends. CDR3 length: 14 amino acids. Germline CDR1 reads SGHRS; CDR2 reads YFSETQ. The CDR3 spells CASSLGRQTMEQYF. CDR3 sequence (DNA): TGCGCCAGCAGCTTGGGGCGACAGACTATGGAGCAGTACTTC.

This rearrangement joins TRBV7-2 to TRBJ2-7; D may be TRBD2 (6 bases). CDR1 is SGHTA, CDR2 FQGNSA, per germline. V was pared by 1 base and J by 12 bases, with 16 bases between. The CDR3 is 13 residues long. The DNA for the CDR3 is TGTGCCAGCAGCTTAGGTGTCGGAGGGGCTTTGTACTTC. Translated: CASSLGVGGALYF.

The V call is TRBV28, the J call TRBJ1-1, with a possible D match to TRBD1 (5 bases). This CDR3 spans 11 amino acids. Germline-derived CDR1 and CDR2 are MDHEN and SYDVKM. V lost 5 bases and J lost 8, with 9 bases in between. CDR3 amino acids: CASSGRQEAFF. In DNA, the CDR3 is TGTGCCAGCAGTGGTCGACAGGAAGCTTTCTTT. Together with reference TRBV28 and TRBJ1-1, the CDR3 gives the full variable domain: DVKVTQSSRYLVKRTGEKVFLECVQDMDHENMFWYRQDPGLGLRLIYFSYDVKMKEKGDIPEGYSVSREKKERFSLILESASTNQTSMYLCASSGRQEAFFGQGTRLTVV.

This clonotype was counted at least ten times. The chain has TRBV15 and TRBJ1-4; D call uncertain. Germline assignment: CDR1 LNHNV and CDR2 YYDKDF (reference sequence). The CDR3 is 14 amino acids. V lost 0 bases and J 6 bases, leaving 8 bases between the germline ends. CDR3 loop: CATSRDQTDEKLFF. CDR3 DNA: TGTGCCACCAGCAGAGATCAAACGGATGAAAAACTGTTTTTT.

The V and J genes are TRBV7-2 and TRBJ2-3; 8 bases are shared with TRBD2. The germline CDR1 and CDR2 sequences are SGHTA and FQGNSA. V dropped 0 bases and J dropped 2; count of bases not matched to a gene: 7. The CDR3 contains 17 residues. CDR3 in DNA: TGTGCCAGCAGCTTAGCCGTAAGGACTAGCTTCACAGATACGCAGTATTTT. It translates to CASSLAVRTSFTDTQYF.

This clonotype has more than one count but fewer than ten. The rearrangement uses TRBV12-3 or TRBV12-4 and TRBJ2-7; D is possibly TRBD2 (6 bases). The CDR3 is 12 amino acids. The V end lost 3 bases, the J end lost 6 bases, and 9 bases lay between the germline ends. The DNA of the CDR3 is TGTGCCAGCAGTTTCGCGGGGCGCGAGCAGTACTTC. It translates to CASSFAGREQYF.

This clonotype was observed many times. The chain joins TRBV7-2 to TRBJ2-3; D perhaps matches TRBD1 (5 bases). The V end was cut by 6 bases, the J end by 1 base, with 11 bases between. The length of the CDR3 is 14 residues. Germline V gene data show CDR1 as SGHTA and CDR2 as FQGNSA. The CDR3 DNA reads as TGTGCCAGCAGACAGCTAGGGGGCACAGATACGCAGTATTTT. Translated, it gives CASRQLGGTDTQYF.